This T cell receptor beta chain emerged from a study of blood T cell repertoires in COVID-19. For the study at large: The cDNA or gDNA used as material had been derived from T cells, B-cell-depleted T cells, or PBMCs.

Original handling: Amplification of reference gene primers provided the estimated nucleated cell counts. Produced via immunoSEQ multiplex PCR; TCRdb's table is partial and in-frame only. V and J calls plus clone size are reproduced from that table; the DNA served to infer D and trimming. The sample carries under 300,000 clones, roughly 80% recorded once. This CDR3 region has 16 residues. Germline trimming cut 5 bases from V and 4 bases from J; bases unmatched to any gene: 13. The germline gives CDR1 MNHEY, CDR2 SMNVEV (reference sequence). This clone was picked up one time. Sequenced sample: peripheral blood. The genes are TRBV27 and TRBJ2-7, with 8 bases aligning to TRBD2. The receptor comes from a woman aged 40-49 years with active or convalescent COVID-19. The CDR3 region has the DNA TGTGCCAGCAGTGCCACCGGGACTAGACCAACATACGAGCAGTACTTC. Amino acids: CASSATGTRPTYEQYF.